This TCR beta chain is drawn from a study of T cell responses to AZD1222 COVID-19 vaccine. Germline V gives CDR1 WSHSY, CDR2 SAAADI. Trimming left V 3 bases short and J 0 bases short, with 8 bases between. CDR3 length equals 15 residues. A remark on this clone: The antigen is not known. The same CDR3 also results from other DNA sequences found in this sample.

Study-wide findings and caveats: Two AZD1222 administrations were followed by greater Spike-specific TCR breadth and depth. Baseline seropositivity characterized only a handful of AZD1222 recipients. As reported, nearly half of all spike-specific TCRs target variant regions that are unmutated.

The method was immunoSEQ multiplex PCR; TCRdb's version includes in-frame clones alone and lacks a portion of them. The sample yields more than 150,000 clones, 80% to 90% seen once. Sequencing used peripheral blood, obtained on day 0 of AZD1222 vaccination. The chain recombines TRBV10-2 with TRBJ1-4; D gene unclear. The clonotype was recovered from an adult in good health. The CDR3, as DNA: TGCGCCAGCAGTGAAAGGGTTCCAACTAATGAAAAACTGTTTTTT. Protein: CASSERVPTNEKLFF.